These T cell receptor beta chains were read from a single sample in a study of T cells after posttransplantation cyclophosphamide. The repertoire was sequenced with immunoSEQ multiplex PCR; TCRdb's copy has only in-frame clones and lacks some. This sample has tens of thousands of clones and no singletons, with 2% to 3% in the ten largest. The sequencing sample was made of PBMCs. All receptors come from a middle-aged man in good health, CMV-negative, and a related stem cell transplant donor. Both conserved end residues are part of each CDR3. D genes are given only for firm matches. Rows may omit the clone size; those that give it use once, few, many or a size class.

j_call | clone_size | v_call | d_call | cdr3_length | cdr3_nt | cdr3_aa
TRBJ1-4 | many | TRBV5-1 | . | 14 | TGCGCCAGCAGCTTGGGGCAGTCTAATGAAAAACTGTTTTTT | CASSLGQSNEKLFF
TRBJ2-3 | many | TRBV2 | TRBD1 | 13 | TGTGCCAATACAGGGGTTGGCACAGATACGCAGTATTTT | CANTGVGTDTQYF
TRBJ1-5 | many | TRBV6-1 | TRBD1 | 15 | TGTGCCAGCAGTGAAAGACAGGGGGCGGCTCAGCCCCAGCATTTT | CASSERQGAAQPQHF
TRBJ1-1 | many | TRBV7-6 | TRBD1 | 14 | TGTGCCAGCAGCTTAGGGACAGGGAACACTGAAGCTTTCTTT | CASSLGTGNTEAFF
TRBJ1-4 | . | TRBV6-6 | . | 13 | TGTGCCAGCAGTTACTCACACCTTGAAAAACTGTTTTTT | CASSYSHLEKLFF
TRBJ1-1 | few | TRBV7-6 | . | 15 | TGTGCCAGCAGCTTCGGGAGCGTCATGAACACTGAAGCTTTCTTT | CASSFGSVMNTEAFF
TRBJ2-2 | many | TRBV5-1 | TRBD1 | 15 | TGCGCCAGCAGCTGGGGACAGGGTTGGACCGGGGAGCTGTTTTTT | CASSWGQGWTGELFF
TRBJ1-1 | few | TRBV2 | . | 11 | TGTGCCAGCCGGGGGGGGGCTGAAGCTTTCTTT | CASRGGAEAFF
TRBJ2-3 | many | TRBV7-6 | . | 13 | TGTGCCAGCAGCTTGGGGGGAAAAGATACGCAGTATTTT | CASSLGGKDTQYF
TRBJ1-2 | many | TRBV27 | TRBD1 | 16 | TGTGCCAGCAGTTTATCGATCCCAGGGGGGCCTAGGGGCTACACCTTC | CASSLSIPGGPRGYTF
TRBJ1-3 | many | TRBV11-2 | . | 18 | TGTGCCAGCAGCTTAGTTTTTTCGCGGCTCAGGGATGGAAACACCATATATTTT | CASSLVFSRLRDGNTIYF
TRBJ2-7 | many | TRBV19 | . | 13 | TGTGCCAGTAGTAGCAGGTTCTCCTACGAGCAGTACTTC | CASSSRFSYEQYF
TRBJ2-1 | many | TRBV5-1 | TRBD2 | 15 | TGCGCCAGCAGCTTGGAGGGACTAGTTCAATATGAGCAGTTCTTC | CASSLEGLVQYEQFF
TRBJ1-3 | medium-sized | TRBV2 | . | 13 | TGTGCCAGCATCCAGAACTCTGGAAACACCATATATTTT | CASIQNSGNTIYF
TRBJ1-1 | . | TRBV11-2 | . | 13 | TGTGCCAGCAGCTTCAACAGGAACACTGAAGCTTTCTTT | CASSFNRNTEAFF
TRBJ1-1 | many | TRBV12-5 | TRBD1 | 15 | TGTGCTAGTGGTCATGGACAGGGGGCGAACACTGAAGCTTTCTTT | CASGHGQGANTEAFF
TRBJ2-5 | few | TRBV5-6 | . | 15 | TGTGCCAGCAGCCCGGTACGGTCCATCGGAGAGACCCAGTACTTC | CASSPVRSIGETQYF
TRBJ1-6 | . | TRBV5-6 | TRBD1 | 18 | TGTGCCAGCAGCGCGGGACAGGGGTTGTCCTTGATCAATTCACCCCTCCACTTT | CASSAGQGLSLINSPLHF
TRBJ1-2 | many | TRBV5-6 | TRBD1 | 14 | TGTGCCAGCAGCAAGGACAGGGGAAGATATGGCTACACCTTC | CASSKDRGRYGYTF
TRBJ1-4 | many | TRBV4-1 | TRBD1 | 14 | TGCGCCAGCAGCCAGAGACAGGGTAATGAAAAACTGTTTTTT | CASSQRQGNEKLFF
TRBJ1-1 | many | TRBV14 | . | 14 | TGTGCCAGCAGCCTTCGCGGGGGGAACACTGAAGCTTTCTTT | CASSLRGGNTEAFF
TRBJ2-2 | . | TRBV10-2 | TRBD1 | 14 | TGCGCCAGCAGTACGGGACAGGGGGCCGGGGAGCTGTTTTTT | CASSTGQGAGELFF
TRBJ2-7 | few | TRBV4-2 | TRBD2 | 16 | TGTGCCAGCAGCCAGGGGTTTAGCGGGTCCTCCTACGAGCAGTACTTC | CASSQGFSGSSYEQYF
TRBJ2-1 | . | TRBV10-3 | TRBD2 | 14 | TGTGCCATCAGTGCGCAGCTTAGCGGGGGTGAGCAGTTCTTC | CAISAQLSGGEQFF
TRBJ1-1 | many | TRBV27 | . | 16 | TGTGCCAGCAGTTTTTGGCAACCCGGGGGGAACACTGAAGCTTTCTTT | CASSFWQPGGNTEAFF
TRBJ1-1 | many | TRBV29-1 | . | 12 | TGCAGCGTCAGGCCCCTGAACACTGAAGCTTTCTTT | CSVRPLNTEAFF
TRBJ1-4 | many | TRBV7-2 | . | 14 | TGTGCCAGCAGCTTACCAGGGAATAATGAAAAACTGTTTTTT | CASSLPGNNEKLFF
TRBJ2-5 | few | TRBV27 | . | 14 | TGTGCCAGCAGTTTAGGGGACTCCCAAGGGACCCAGTACTTC | CASSLGDSQGTQYF
TRBJ2-1 | few | TRBV18 | TRBD2 | 16 | TGTGCCAGCTCAATAACTAGCGGGAGTTCCTACAATGAGCAGTTCTTC | CASSITSGSSYNEQFF
TRBJ2-2 | . | TRBV23-1 | . | 10 | TGCGCCAGCAGGTGGCGGGAGCTGTTTTTT | CASRWRELFF
TRBJ1-3 | many | TRBV7-9 | . | 16 | TGTGCCAGCAGCCTCGAGACAGTGAACTCTGGAAACACCATATATTTT | CASSLETVNSGNTIYF
TRBJ2-7 | few | TRBV30 | . | 15 | TGTGCCTGGATGTTTCTGCTACTAACTTCCTACGAGCAGTACTTC | CAWMFLLLTSYEQYF
TRBJ2-5 | many | TRBV2 | . | 13 | TGTGCCAGCACCCGGACAGTGCGGGAGACCCAGTACTTC | CASTRTVRETQYF
TRBJ2-2 | . | TRBV25-1 | TRBD2 | 16 | TGTGCCAGCAGTGTCCAGGGAGGGGTTAATGGCGGGGAGCTGTTTTTT | CASSVQGGVNGGELFF
TRBJ1-1 | many | TRBV5-6 | . | 16 | TGTGCCAGCAGCTTGAGGCAGCGGCTCCCGAACACTGAAGCTTTCTTT | CASSLRQRLPNTEAFF
TRBJ2-4 | few | TRBV5-1 | TRBD2 | 17 | TGCGCCAGCAGCTTGGGAACTAGCGGGGTAGCCAAAAACATTCAGTACTTC | CASSLGTSGVAKNIQYF
TRBJ2-7 | . | TRBV5-1 | TRBD1 | 16 | TGCGCCGGCAGCCCGGGGGACAGGTCAGGCTCCTACGAGCAGTACTTC | CAGSPGDRSGSYEQYF
TRBJ1-2 | few | TRBV7-9 | . | 14 | TGTGCCAGCAGCTTGGGAATGAGGGACTATGGCTACACCTTC | CASSLGMRDYGYTF
TRBJ2-5 | . | TRBV15 | . | 15 | TGTGCCACCAGCAGAGCAGGGGGGCGCTCTGAGACCCAGTACTTC | CATSRAGGRSETQYF
TRBJ2-7 | many | TRBV10-3 | . | 12 | TGTGCCATCAGTGTCGGGGGTAGCGAGCAGTACTTC | CAISVGGSEQYF
TRBJ2-2 | many | TRBV11-2 | TRBD1 | 15 | TGTGCCAGCAGCCGGACAGGGGGTAACACCGGGGAGCTGTTTTTT | CASSRTGGNTGELFF
TRBJ1-6 | . | TRBV30 | TRBD1 | 13 | TGTGCCTGGATTGGGACAGGGTCTTCACCCCTCCACTTT | CAWIGTGSSPLHF
TRBJ2-5 | . | TRBV7-7 | TRBD2 | 16 | TGTGCTAGCAGCGATGAACGGGAGGGCCGATTAGAGACCCAGTACTTC | CASSDEREGRLETQYF
TRBJ1-1 | many | TRBV29-1 | . | 15 | TGCAGCGTTAATCCTTTAAGGACACTAAACACTGAAGCTTTCTTT | CSVNPLRTLNTEAFF
TRBJ2-7 | many | TRBV10-2 | TRBD1 | 15 | TGCGCCAGCAGGGACCGGGACAGGGGGTTATACGAGCAGTACTTC | CASRDRDRGLYEQYF
TRBJ1-2 | . | TRBV2 | . | 11 | TGTGCCAGCACCGGGTCTATAGGCTACACCTTC | CASTGSIGYTF
TRBJ2-2 | . | TRBV13 | . | 15 | TGTGCCAGCAGTCAATTGGGGGGTAACACCGGGGAGCTGTTTTTT | CASSQLGGNTGELFF
TRBJ1-1 | few | TRBV5-1 | . | 14 | TGCGCCAGCAGCTTGGTGGGAGGGAGCACTGAAGCTTTCTTT | CASSLVGGSTEAFF
TRBJ2-3 | many | TRBV4-1 | TRBD2 | 15 | TGCGCCAGCAGCCAACTAGCGGAGAGCACAGATACGCAGTATTTT | CASSQLAESTDTQYF
TRBJ2-1 | many | TRBV4-3 | TRBD2 | 18 | TGCGCCAGCAGCCAAGATGGGGGAGGGACTAGCGGTAACAATGAGCAGTTCTTC | CASSQDGGGTSGNNEQFF
TRBJ2-1 | many | TRBV7-9 | . | 14 | TGTGCCAGCAGCTCGACAGGATTCTACAATGAGCAGTTCTTC | CASSSTGFYNEQFF
TRBJ2-1 | many | TRBV5-1 | TRBD2 | 15 | TGCGCCAGCAGCTTGACTAGCGGGGGGGCCGAAGAGCAGTTCTTC | CASSLTSGGAEEQFF